These 32 T cell receptor beta chains came from one sample sequenced in a study of human T cells and chemical hapten exposure. Time point described: patch test 1, 2 weeks after DPC sensitization. Treatment noted: therapeutic diphenylcyclopropenone sensitization with weekly scalp DPC. One entry per CDR3 protein results from TCRdb running MiXCR on the RACE reads. The sample includes 150,000 or so distinct CDR3 sequences, more than 14% of them seen just once. Material: whole blood, obtained in connection with sensitization to the hapten diphenylcyclopropenone (DPC). These receptors all come from a woman aged 25-40 years with alopecia areata. Some clones in this sample may be carry-over from other donors' samples.

With regard to this clonotype: With a much larger clone just one base away, this may be a read error. The chain employs TRBV6-2 or TRBV6-3 and TRBJ2-7; 7 nucleotides match TRBD2. Germline V CDR1 and CDR2: MNHEY, SVGEGT. This CDR3 contains 14 residues. The CDR3 loop reads CVSSYSAGAYEQYF. Written as DNA, the CDR3 is TGTGTCAGCAGTTACTCGGCGGGAGCCTACGAGCAGTACTTC.

This chain connects TRBV5-6 to TRBJ2-5; D not resolved. V was shortened by 3 bases and J by 5 bases, with 14 bases between the two germline ends. CDR3 length: 14 amino acids. Germline V gives CDR1 SGHDT, CDR2 YYEEEE. Written as DNA, the CDR3 is TGTGCCAGCAGCTCCATCCCTGCGCAGGAGACCCAGTACTTC. Its translation: CASSSIPAQETQYF.

Many counts were recorded for this clonotype. The rearrangement links TRBV7-8 to TRBJ2-1; D is ambiguous. V dropped 2 bases and J dropped 8 bases, with 19 bases sitting between them. CDR1 is SGHVS, CDR2 FQNEAQ, per germline. The CDR3 length is 16 residues. The CDR3 here is CASSLRLAGPYDEQFF. As DNA, the CDR3 is TGTGCCAGCAGCTTAAGATTGGCAGGCCCATACGATGAGCAGTTCTTC.

There are many counts of this clonotype. The chain links TRBV2 to TRBJ1-4; D is uncertain. The CDR3 spans 15 residues. The V gene lost 6 bases and the J gene lost 2 bases, with 13 bases spanning the gap. Germline V gene data show CDR1 as SNHLY and CDR2 as FYNNEI. CDR3 bases: TGTGCCAGCAGCTCCGCATCGCGGACTAATGAAAAACTGTTTTTT. Translation: CASSSASRTNEKLFF.

This clonotype has only one observation. The chain's CDR3 is CASSYSKGFGEKLFF. Here the CDR3 DNA reads TGTGCCAGCAGTTACTCAAAGGGGTTTGGGGAAAAACTGTTTTTT. The J gene is TRBJ1-4, the V gene TRBV6-5; TRBD1 is a possible D gene (5 bases). CDR1 and CDR2 (germline): MNHEY, SVGAGI. V was clipped by 0 bases and J by 8 bases, with 13 bases between them. This CDR3 is built from 15 residues.

This clonotype came up a few times. This rearrangement joins TRBV4-2 to TRBJ1-2; tentative D call: TRBD1 (6 bases). The V gene's germline CDR1 is LGHNA and CDR2 YNFKEQ. V gave up 4 bases and J gave up 4 bases, with 19 bases separating them. The CDR3 length is 16 residues. DNA for the CDR3: TGTGCCAGCAGCCGACCGACCGGCAGGGGAGTCTATGGCTACACCTTC. Its translation is CASSRPTGRGVYGYTF.

The table lists this clonotype with many counts. The chain recombines TRBV20-1 with TRBJ2-1, with D tentatively TRBD1 or TRBD2 (6 bases each). The V gene's germline CDR1 is DFQATT and CDR2 SNEGSKA (reference sequence). The CDR3 has 14 residues. V was pared by 7 bases and J by 2 bases, with 15 bases between. The CDR3 DNA follows: TGCAGTGTCGCTGGGGGCGGGACCTACAATGAGCAGTTCTTC. Amino acid sequence: CSVAGGGTYNEQFF.

In this sample, this clonotype turned up a few times. The chain links TRBV28 to TRBJ2-7, with 15 bases identical to TRBD2. Germline values: CDR1 MDHEN, CDR2 SYDVKM. V shed 4 bases and J 1 base; nucleotides not matched to a gene: 8. The CDR3 spans 18 residues. The CDR3 loop reads CASSSVGLAGGPSYEQYF. In DNA, the CDR3 is TGTGCCAGCAGTTCCGTCGGACTAGCGGGAGGGCCGTCCTACGAGCAGTACTTC.

The chain combines TRBV7-6 with TRBJ2-3; D remains ambiguous. Trimming removed 0 bases from V and 2 bases from J, with 9 bases in between. Germline CDR1 and CDR2: SGHVS and FNYEAQ. There are 15 residues in the CDR3. The CDR3 sequence is CASSLAWADTDTQYF. The CDR3 nucleotides read TGTGCCAGCAGCTTAGCGTGGGCGGACACAGATACGCAGTATTTT. The whole variable domain, remainder taken from reference TRBV7-6 and TRBJ2-3, is GAGVSQSPRYKVTKRGQDVALRCDPISGHVSLYWYRQALGQGPEFLTYFNYEAQQDKSGLPNDRFSAERPEGSISTLTIQRTEQRDSAMYRCASSLAWADTDTQYFGPGTRLTVL.

This clonotype has a count of ten or more. This chain uses TRBV6-2 or TRBV6-3 with TRBJ1-5; D not certain. Germline V gene lookup returns CDR1 MNHEY and CDR2 SVGEGT. The V end was cut by 6 bases, the J end by 1 base, with 19 bases between. The CDR3 runs 17 residues. CDR3 residues: CASSPDGDSWSNQPQHF. In DNA, the CDR3 is TGTGCCAGCAGCCCGGACGGGGATAGTTGGAGCAATCAGCCCCAGCATTTT.

J is TRBJ1-5 and V is TRBV18, with no clear D. The germline V gene encodes CDR1 KGHSH and CDR2 LQKENI. The germline V and J ends were trimmed by 4 bases and 7 bases, with 11 bases remaining between them. The CDR3 has 13 amino acids. The CDR3 DNA reads TGTGCCAGCTCACTTGGATATGAGCAGCCCCAGCATTTT. This gives the protein CASSLGYEQPQHF.

This clonotype was seen just once. V is TRBV12-3 or TRBV12-4 and J is TRBJ1-3; D is perhaps TRBD1 (6 bases). Trimming took 6 bases from V and 4 from J, leaving 10 bases between them. The CDR3 length is 13 residues. CDR3 coding DNA: TGTGCCAGCAGGACAGGCAACGGAAACACCATATATTTT. It codes for CASRTGNGNTIYF.

The sample holds a few counts of this clonotype. The chain employs TRBV12-3 or TRBV12-4 and TRBJ2-5, with 10 bases matching TRBD1. This CDR3 spans 15 amino acids. V lost 5 bases and J lost 5; bases outside the gene matches: 8. CDR3 DNA sequence: TGTGCCAGCAGTCTGACAGGGGGCATGGTGGAGACCCAGTACTTC. Amino acids: CASSLTGGMVETQYF.

V usage is TRBV7-2 and J usage is TRBJ2-5, with D uncertain. Trimming cost V 2 bases and J 5 bases, with 6 bases left between them. The CDR3 extends over 12 amino acids. Germline loops: CDR1 SGHTA, CDR2 FQGNSA. This chain's CDR3 is CASSLSLETQYF. DNA for the CDR3: TGTGCCAGCAGCTTATCCCTGGAGACCCAGTACTTC.

This clonotype was counted a few times. V gene TRBV29-1 combines with J gene TRBJ2-1; possibly TRBD1 for D (5 bases). Germline V gene data show CDR1 as SQVTM and CDR2 as ANQGSEA. Trimming took 4 bases from V and 0 from J, leaving 10 bases between them. The CDR3 consists of 14 residues. CDR3 bases: TGCAGCGTTGGGGGCGCCAGCTCCTACAATGAGCAGTTCTTC. The encoded protein is CSVGGASSYNEQFF.

This clonotype was seen only a few times. V and J are TRBV19 and TRBJ2-5; D gene uncertain. The germline V gene has CDR1 LNHDA and CDR2 SQIVND (reference sequence). The CDR3 has 15 residues. V lost 1 base and J 8 bases, leaving 17 bases between the germline ends. The CDR3 sequence: CASSIGGSSEVTQYF. DNA for the CDR3: TGTGCCAGTAGTATAGGAGGTAGCAGCGAGGTTACCCAGTACTTC.

The V gene is TRBV4-3, the J gene TRBJ2-7, with 7 bases that match TRBD2. J gave up 0 bases and V 1 base, and 9 bases lay outside the gene matches. This CDR3 has 17 residues. From germline, CDR1 is LGHNA and CDR2 YSLEER. The chain's CDR3 is CASSQGGGALSSYEQYF. The CDR3, as DNA: TGCGCCAGCAGCCAAGGGGGGGGAGCCCTCAGCTCCTACGAGCAGTACTTC.

This clonotype turned up a few times. The chain carries TRBV3-1 and TRBJ2-4, with D possibly TRBD1 on 5 matching bases. Germline-derived CDR1 and CDR2 are LGHDT and YNNKEL (reference sequence). V lost 0 bases and J 5 bases, leaving 11 bases between the germline ends. CDR3 length equals 15 residues. DNA of the CDR3: TGTGCCAGCAGCCAAGAAGGGGCCGTGCAAAACATTCAGTACTTC. It encodes CASSQEGAVQNIQYF.

The CDR3 spells CASSANSGAYNEQFF. As DNA, the CDR3 is TGTGCCAGCAGCGCGAATAGCGGGGCCTACAATGAGCAGTTCTTC. The rearrangement uses TRBV5-4 and TRBJ2-1; 8 nucleotides align to TRBD2. Per germline, CDR1 SGHNT and CDR2 YYREEE (reference sequence). This CDR3 comprises 15 residues. J gave up 2 bases and V 4 bases, and 5 bases lay outside the gene matches.

This rearrangement joins TRBV7-9 to TRBJ2-2; D ambiguous. The germline V gene has CDR1 SEHNR and CDR2 FQNEAQ (reference sequence). V lost 4 bases to trimming and J lost 0 bases, with 6 bases between them. CDR3 length: 14 residues. The CDR3: CASSSHTNTGELFF. CDR3 DNA: TGTGCCAGCAGCTCCCACACGAACACCGGGGAGCTGTTTTTT.

This clonotype was seen many times. V and J are TRBV7-2 and TRBJ2-2; no clear D. CDR1 SGHTA and CDR2 FQGNSA come from the germline V gene. Trimming shortened V by 1 base and J by 8 bases, and 11 bases separated the two germline ends. There are 14 residues in the CDR3. CDR3 in DNA: TGTGCCAGCAGCTTAGTTTCCGGTGGTGGGGAGCTGTTTTTT. This gives the protein CASSLVSGGGELFF.

The chain employs TRBV6-1 and TRBJ2-1, with 7 bases aligning to TRBD2. Germline assignment: CDR1 MNHNS and CDR2 SASEGT. V lost 6 bases to trimming and J lost 12 bases; unmatched junction nucleotides: 14. This CDR3 spans 14 amino acids. The CDR3 DNA follows: TGTGCCAGCAGGGGACTACCGAGGGCCAATAGGCAGTTCTTC. As protein: CASRGLPRANRQFF.

This chain links TRBV9 with TRBJ1-1, with no clear D. Germline-derived CDR1 and CDR2 are SGDLS and YYNGEE. The CDR3 loop spans 14 amino acids. Trimming stripped 4 bases from V and 0 bases from J, with 10 bases between. The DNA of the CDR3 is TGTGCCAGCAGCCTCAGCAACATGAACACTGAAGCTTTCTTT. As protein: CASSLSNMNTEAFF. Combining the CDR3 with reference TRBV9 and TRBJ1-1 gives the whole variable domain DSGVTQTPKHLITATGQRVTLRCSPRSGDLSVYWYQQSLDQGLQFLIQYYNGEERAKGNILERFSAQQFPDLHSELNLSSLELGDSALYFCASSLSNMNTEAFFGQGTRLTVV.

The V and J genes are TRBV2 and TRBJ2-1, with D uncertain. Germline CDR1 and CDR2: SNHLY and FYNNEI. V shed 0 bases and J shed 3 bases, with 9 bases lying between them. CDR3 length: 15 residues. This CDR3 is CASSEARSNYNEQFF. Written as DNA, the CDR3 is TGTGCCAGCAGTGAAGCGCGGTCCAACTACAATGAGCAGTTCTTC.

The V call is TRBV29-1, the J call TRBJ2-3, with 11 bases identical to TRBD2. Germline assignment: CDR1 SQVTM and CDR2 ANQGSEA. V shed 6 bases and J 5 bases; nucleotides not matched to a gene: 1. This CDR3 has 12 residues. CDR3 nucleotide sequence: TGCAGCGTCGGGACTAGCGGAGATACGCAGTATTTT. Its translation: CSVGTSGDTQYF.

A few counts support this clonotype. V and J are TRBV5-4 and TRBJ2-7; weak D call: TRBD2 (6 bases). The ends were cut back, 0 bases at V and 1 base at J, with 14 bases in the middle. The CDR3 extends over 16 amino acids. Germline CDR1 SGHNT, CDR2 YYREEE (reference sequence). The CDR3 bases are TGTGCCAGCAGCTTGGCGTCGGGAGTGGGGTCCTACGAGCAGTACTTC. It codes for CASSLASGVGSYEQYF.

This clonotype was seen a handful of times. CDR3 DNA: TGTGCCAGCAGTTTTCTTCCCGGAACCACAGATACGCAGTATTTT. This gives the protein CASSFLPGTTDTQYF. The chain recombines TRBV12-3 or TRBV12-4 with TRBJ2-3; no clear D gene. The CDR3 is 15 residues long. Trimming stripped 3 bases from V and 2 bases from J, with 12 bases between.

The chain has TRBV20-1 and TRBJ1-4, with 9 bases identical to TRBD1. J lost 8 bases, V lost 4 bases, and 20 bases had no gene match. This CDR3 is built from 18 residues. CDR1 is DFQATT and CDR2 is SNEGSKA in the germline V gene (reference sequence). CDR3 bases: TGCAGTGCTACCGGGAGGGACAGGGCCAATTCATTTGACGAAAAACTGTTTTTT. This gives the protein CSATGRDRANSFDEKLFF.

This chain links TRBV3-1 with TRBJ1-2; no definite D call. CDR3 size: 13 residues. Trimming stripped 3 bases from V and 6 bases from J, with 11 bases between. The V gene's germline CDR1 is LGHDT and CDR2 YNNKEL (reference sequence). In DNA, the CDR3 is TGTGCCAGCAGCCAGGAAGGAAAACATGGCTACACCTTC. It encodes CASSQEGKHGYTF.

This clonotype was recorded at least ten times. V usage is TRBV20-1 and J usage is TRBJ1-3; D is ambiguous. Trimming cost V 3 bases and J 4 bases, with 7 bases left between them. The length of the CDR3 is 12 residues. Germline V gene lookup returns CDR1 DFQATT and CDR2 SNEGSKA (reference sequence). CDR3 region: CSAREWGNTIYF. CDR3 bases: TGCAGTGCTAGGGAGTGGGGAAACACCATATATTTT.

The J gene is TRBJ2-4, the V gene TRBV3-1, with D possibly being TRBD1 or TRBD2 (5 bases each). CDR3 length: 13 residues. The germline V and J ends were trimmed by 5 bases and 5 bases, with 10 bases remaining between them. The germline CDR1 and CDR2 sequences are LGHDT and YNNKEL (reference sequence). The CDR3 nucleotides are TGTGCCAGCAGCAATGGGGGAGAAAACATTCAGTACTTC. Its protein is CASSNGGENIQYF.

The chain links TRBV10-3 to TRBJ2-7, with D unresolved. This CDR3 spans 14 amino acids. Deletions cut 0 bases from V and 5 bases from J, with 11 bases between. The germline V gene encodes CDR1 ENHRY and CDR2 SYGVKD. The CDR3 coding sequence is TGTGCCATCAGTGAGTCAAGGGATACCCACGAGCAGTACTTC. Translating it yields CAISESRDTHEQYF.